The 9 T cell receptor beta chains below come from one sample, sequenced in a study of CD8 T cells in ankylosing spondylitis. Using its own MiXCR run on the 5' RACE reads, TCRdb lists one record per CDR3 protein. The repertoire holds roughly 250,000 distinct CDR3 sequences, about 10% seen once, with roughly 2.5% in the top ten. Specimen: blood, either unsorted or a sorted T cell fraction (not recorded which). Source of these receptors: a male donor with ankylosing spondylitis or in good health (not recorded which).

This clonotype was observed at least ten times. The chain joins TRBV12-3 or TRBV12-4 to TRBJ2-1; 8 nucleotides match TRBD2. The CDR3 is 14 amino acids. Trimming took 5 bases from V and 15 from J; bases not matched to a gene: 15. In DNA, the CDR3 is TGTGCCAGCAGTCCCCGATCCAGCGGGAGAAACCCGTTCTTC. This translates into CASSPRSSGRNPFF.

This clonotype appeared many times. The V call is TRBV24-1, the J call TRBJ1-1; perhaps TRBD1 as D (5 bases). The CDR3 runs 13 residues. Germline V gene sequence: CDR1 KGHDR, CDR2 SFDVKD. Trimming removed 3 bases from V and 6 bases from J, with 10 bases in between. The CDR3 protein is CATSDGAAPEAFF. The CDR3 DNA sequence: TGTGCCACCAGTGATGGGGCAGCTCCTGAAGCTTTCTTT.

The chain recombines TRBV2 with TRBJ2-1, with 9 bases identical to TRBD2. CDR1 SNHLY and CDR2 FYNNEI come from the germline V gene. This CDR3 contains 14 residues. The V segment lost 7 bases and the J segment 6 bases; nucleotides outside the gene matches: 7. CDR3 sequence reads: CASNNEGLANEQFF. The CDR3, as DNA: TGTGCCAGCAATAATGAGGGACTAGCCAATGAGCAGTTCTTC.

This clonotype was counted many times. This chain joins TRBV6-4 and TRBJ2-3; TRBD2 aligns across 8 bases. The CDR3 has 15 amino acids. V gave up 4 bases and J gave up 1 base; unmatched junction bases: 4. Germline CDR1 reads MRHNA; CDR2 reads SNTAGT. The CDR3 nucleotides read TGTGCCAGCAGTGTGACTAGCGACGGCACAGATACGCAGTATTTT. Encoded protein: CASSVTSDGTDTQYF.

At least ten counts were recorded for this clonotype. The chain has TRBV20-1 and TRBJ1-2; possible D gene TRBD1, 5 bases. V lost 6 bases and J lost 7, with 21 bases in between. CDR1 DFQATT and CDR2 SNEGSKA come from the germline V gene (reference sequence). This CDR3 is 14 amino acids long. CDR3 sequence reads: CSAQAGNTGGGYTF. In DNA form, the CDR3 reads TGCAGTGCCCAGGCAGGGAACACCGGGGGTGGCTACACCTTC.

This clonotype occurred many times. The V call is TRBV27, the J call TRBJ2-7; 9 bases match TRBD1. The CDR3 covers 13 residues. Germline lookup yields CDR1 MNHEY and CDR2 SMNVEV (reference sequence). Unmatched junction bases numbered 1, after V lost 3 bases and J lost 4 bases. Here the CDR3 reads CASSFGTGYEQYF. DNA of the CDR3: TGTGCCAGCAGTTTCGGGACAGGGTACGAGCAGTACTTC.

As for this clonotype: A much larger clone sits a single nucleotide away, making a read error possible. V usage is TRBV7-9 and J usage is TRBJ2-3; tentatively, D is TRBD2 (6 bases). Germline V gene sequence: CDR1 SEHNR, CDR2 FQNEAQ (reference sequence). The CDR3 extends over 13 amino acids. CDR3 residues: CASNLAEGDTQYF. The CDR3 nucleotides read TGTGCCAGCAACTTAGCGGAGGGAGATACGCAGTATTTT.

The table lists this clonotype with many counts. The chain links TRBV7-6 to TRBJ2-2; no clear D. CDR3 length: 16 residues. V was trimmed by 5 bases and J by 1 base, leaving 14 bases between them. CDR1 and CDR2 from the germline V gene are SGHVS and FNYEAQ. CDR3 residues: CASSLPGIWNTGELFF. The CDR3 DNA reads as TGTGCCAGCAGCCTCCCAGGTATCTGGAACACCGGGGAGCTGTTTTTT.

This clonotype was seen repeatedly, ten times or more. The chain carries TRBV27 and TRBJ2-1; 7 positions match TRBD1. The CDR3 has 15 amino acids. J was trimmed by 4 bases and V by 6 bases; bases with no gene match: 9. CDR1 MNHEY and CDR2 SMNVEV come from the germline V gene (reference sequence). The CDR3 here is CASRFRGSHYNEQFF. The CDR3 coding sequence is TGTGCCAGCAGGTTCAGGGGGTCGCATTACAATGAGCAGTTCTTC.